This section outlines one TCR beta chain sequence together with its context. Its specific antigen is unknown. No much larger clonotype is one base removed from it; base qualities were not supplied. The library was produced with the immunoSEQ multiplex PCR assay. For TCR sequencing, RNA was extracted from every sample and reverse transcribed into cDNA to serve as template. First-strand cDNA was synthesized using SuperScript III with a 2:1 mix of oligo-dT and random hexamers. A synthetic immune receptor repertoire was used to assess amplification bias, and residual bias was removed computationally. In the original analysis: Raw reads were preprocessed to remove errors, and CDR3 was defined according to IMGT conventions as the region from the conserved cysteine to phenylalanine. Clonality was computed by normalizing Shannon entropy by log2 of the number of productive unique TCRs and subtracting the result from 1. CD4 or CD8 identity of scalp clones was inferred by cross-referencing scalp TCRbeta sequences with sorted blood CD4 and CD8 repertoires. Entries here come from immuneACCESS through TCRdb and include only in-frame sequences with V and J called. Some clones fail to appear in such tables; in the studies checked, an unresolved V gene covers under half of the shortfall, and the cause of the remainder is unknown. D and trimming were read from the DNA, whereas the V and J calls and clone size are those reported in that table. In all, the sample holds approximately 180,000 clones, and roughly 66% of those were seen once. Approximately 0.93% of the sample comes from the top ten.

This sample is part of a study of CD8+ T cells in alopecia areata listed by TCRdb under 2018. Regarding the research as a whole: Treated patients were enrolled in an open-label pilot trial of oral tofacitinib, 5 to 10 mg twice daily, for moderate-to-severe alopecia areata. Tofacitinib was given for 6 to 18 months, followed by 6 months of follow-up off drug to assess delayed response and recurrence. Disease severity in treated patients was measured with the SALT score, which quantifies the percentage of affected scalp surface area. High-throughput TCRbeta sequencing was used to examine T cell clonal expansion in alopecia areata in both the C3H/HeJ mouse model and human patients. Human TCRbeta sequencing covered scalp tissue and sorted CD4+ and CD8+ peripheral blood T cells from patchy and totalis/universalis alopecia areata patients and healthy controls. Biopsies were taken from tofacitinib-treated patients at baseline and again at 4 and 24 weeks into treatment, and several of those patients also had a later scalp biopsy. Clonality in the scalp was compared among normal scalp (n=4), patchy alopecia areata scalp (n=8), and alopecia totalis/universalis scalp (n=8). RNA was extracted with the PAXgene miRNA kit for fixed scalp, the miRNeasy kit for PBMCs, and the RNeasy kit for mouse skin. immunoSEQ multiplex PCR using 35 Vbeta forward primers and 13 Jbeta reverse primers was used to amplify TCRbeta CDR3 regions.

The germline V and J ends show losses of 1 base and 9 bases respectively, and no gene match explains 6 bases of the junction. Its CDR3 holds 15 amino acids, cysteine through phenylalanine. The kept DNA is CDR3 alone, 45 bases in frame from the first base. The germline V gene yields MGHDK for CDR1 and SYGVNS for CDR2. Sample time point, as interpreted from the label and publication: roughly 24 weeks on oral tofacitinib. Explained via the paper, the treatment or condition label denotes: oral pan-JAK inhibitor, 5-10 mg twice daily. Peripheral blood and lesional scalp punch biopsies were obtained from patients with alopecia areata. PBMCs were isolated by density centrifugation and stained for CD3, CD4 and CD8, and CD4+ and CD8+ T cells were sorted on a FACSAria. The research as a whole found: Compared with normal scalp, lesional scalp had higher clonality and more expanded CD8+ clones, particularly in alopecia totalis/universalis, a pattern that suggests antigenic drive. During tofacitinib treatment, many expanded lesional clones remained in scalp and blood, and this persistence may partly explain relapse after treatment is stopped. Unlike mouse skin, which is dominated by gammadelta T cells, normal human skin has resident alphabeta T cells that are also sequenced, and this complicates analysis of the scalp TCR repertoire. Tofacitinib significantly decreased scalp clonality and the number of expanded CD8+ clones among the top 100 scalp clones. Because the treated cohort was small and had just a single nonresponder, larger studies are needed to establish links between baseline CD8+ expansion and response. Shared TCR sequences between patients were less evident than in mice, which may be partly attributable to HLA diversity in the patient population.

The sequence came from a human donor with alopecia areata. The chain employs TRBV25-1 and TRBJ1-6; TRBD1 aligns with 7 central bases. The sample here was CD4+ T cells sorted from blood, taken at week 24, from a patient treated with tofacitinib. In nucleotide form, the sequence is TGTGCCAGCAGTGAATTAACAGGGGAGTTTTCACCCCTCCACTTT. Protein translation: CASSELTGEFSPLHF.